This T cell receptor beta chain was found in a study of CD8 T cell repertoires and HIV-1 epitope variants. For the study at large: Separate from the cultures, 1M uncultured T cells served as baseline.

On this clone: Its antigen remains unidentified.

In germline, CDR1 is MGHRA, CDR2 YSYEKL. The V gene end was trimmed by 4 bases and the J gene end by 9 bases; junction bases not matched to a gene: 16. The CDR3 contains 16 residues. On the immunoSEQ platform, TCR beta CDR3s were sequenced at survey depth. Measured with immunoSEQ multiplex PCR; TCRdb has only the in-frame clones, and not every one. Of under 6,000 clones listed, about 66% were seen once; the top ten hold approximately 46%. Findings and caveats of the study: Most of the nine antigen-specific clonotypes appeared cross-reactive to autologous or escape variants.

The sequenced sample consisted of cultured CD8+ T cells derived from PBMCs. The clonotype comes from a male donor with HIV. The chain combines TRBV4-1 with TRBJ1-2; TRBD1 agrees at 8 bases. CDR3 loop: CASSPNSGTGLDSYTF. The CDR3 nucleotides are TGCGCCAGCAGCCCTAACTCCGGGACAGGATTAGATAGCTACACCTTC.